These 25 T cell receptor beta chains originate from one sample sequenced in a study of T cell repertoires in cytomegalovirus infection. Their antigens are not known. TCRdb reprocessed the reads with MiXCR, giving one entry per CDR3 protein. The sample carries about 920,000 distinct CDR3 sequences, approximately 31% recorded once. Sequenced here: cultured CD8+ T cells from PBMCs, sampled from culture after CMV antigen stimulation. Receptors were obtained from a human donor in good health (CMV status not recorded). Some clones in this sample may be carry-over from other donors' samples.

In its sample, this clonotype was seen a few times. The chain employs TRBV27 and TRBJ1-5, with TRBD1 matching over 10 bases. CDR1 MNHEY and CDR2 SMNVEV come from the germline V gene (reference sequence). This CDR3 comprises 14 residues. With 6 bases clipped from V and 4 bases from J, the junction kept 3 bases outside the gene matches. In DNA form, the CDR3 reads TGTGCCAGCAGGGGGACAGGGGTAAATCAGCCCCAGCATTTT. Protein: CASRGTGVNQPQHF.

The chain has TRBV7-8 and TRBJ2-5, with TRBD1 matching over 9 bases. V dropped 4 bases and J dropped 3; count of bases not matched to a gene: 9. The CDR3 is 16 amino acids. The germline CDR1 and CDR2 sequences are SGHVS and FQNEAQ. This CDR3 is CASSSTPGQGEETQYF. CDR3 bases: TGTGCCAGCAGCTCTACCCCGGGACAGGGAGAAGAGACCCAGTACTTC.

The CDR3 reads CASSYSGYPNSPLHF. CDR3 nucleotides: TGTGCCAGCAGTTACTCGGGGTATCCTAATTCACCCCTCCACTTT. V gene TRBV6-6 combines with J gene TRBJ1-6; D unresolved. In germline, CDR1 is MNHNY, CDR2 SVGAGI (reference sequence). Between the trimmed V and J ends, which lost 0 bases and 6 bases, there was a span of 9 bases. The CDR3 sequence is 15 residues long.

V and J are TRBV4-2 and TRBJ1-2, with 9 bases matching TRBD1. CDR1 LGHNA and CDR2 YNFKEQ come from the germline V gene. V gave up 0 bases and J gave up 10 bases; unmatched junction bases: 12. The CDR3 is made up of 16 amino acids. CDR3 residues: CASSQEGTGSSFSYTF. The CDR3 nucleotides read TGTGCCAGCAGCCAAGAGGGGACAGGGAGCTCCTTTTCCTACACCTTC.

Only a few counts were recorded for this clonotype. The chain has TRBV29-1 and TRBJ1-2; TRBD1 matches at 12 bases. V shed 7 bases, J shed 8 bases, and the junction held 8 bases outside the gene matches. This CDR3 is 13 amino acids long. Germline loops: CDR1 SQVTM, CDR2 ANQGSEA. Written as DNA, the CDR3 is TGCAGCGCCCCGGGACAGGGGGCGGAGGGCTACACCTTC. This translates into CSAPGQGAEGYTF. The whole variable domain, remainder taken from reference TRBV29-1 and TRBJ1-2, is SAVISQKPSRDICQRGTSLTIQCQVDSQVTMMFWYRQQPGQSLTLIATANQGSEATYESGFVIDKFPISRPNLTFSTLTVSNMSPEDSSIYLCSAPGQGAEGYTFGSGTRLTVV.

This clonotype was seen only once. V and J are TRBV9 and TRBJ2-5, with a possible D match to TRBD2 (6 bases). Germline CDR1 reads SGDLS; CDR2 reads YYNGEE. Trimming removed 4 bases at V and 2 bases at J, with 12 bases between. This CDR3 has 14 amino acids. CDR3 nucleotides: TGTGCCAGCAGCCAAGGAGGGGAGCAAGAGACCCAGTACTTC. This translates into CASSQGGEQETQYF.

This chain connects TRBV9 to TRBJ1-4; D gene unclear. The ends were cut back, 4 bases at V and 0 bases at J, with 13 bases in the middle. The CDR3 has 16 amino acids. Germline CDR1 is SGDLS and CDR2 is YYNGEE. The CDR3, as DNA: TGTGCCAGCAGCCCAAGTCATAAAGCAACTAATGAAAAACTGTTTTTT. It is translated as CASSPSHKATNEKLFF.

This clonotype has ten or more counts. This sequence joins TRBV7-6 and TRBJ2-1, with TRBD2 identical over 9 bases. The CDR3 sequence is 15 residues long. V trimming: 5 bases; J trimming: 9 bases; junction bases outside the gene matches: 11. Looked up from germline, CDR1 is SGHVS and CDR2 is FNYEAQ. This chain's CDR3 is CASSLLLAGGGEQFF. The CDR3 DNA is TGTGCCAGCAGCCTCCTACTAGCGGGTGGCGGTGAGCAGTTCTTC.

This clonotype has only a few counts. The chain employs TRBV7-6 and TRBJ1-2; a weak D match, TRBD1 (6 bases). This CDR3 has 13 residues. Germline loops: CDR1 SGHVS, CDR2 FNYEAQ. V was trimmed by 6 bases and J by 7 bases, leaving 15 bases between them. DNA for the CDR3: TGTGCCAGCAGAAACGGGGGGGGCCCTGGCTACACCTTC. It codes for CASRNGGGPGYTF. The complete variable domain, with remaining parts taken from reference TRBV7-6 and TRBJ1-2, reads GAGVSQSPRYKVTKRGQDVALRCDPISGHVSLYWYRQALGQGPEFLTYFNYEAQQDKSGLPNDRFSAERPEGSISTLTIQRTEQRDSAMYRCASRNGGGPGYTFGSGTRLTVV.

This clonotype was detected many times. The chain joins TRBV27 to TRBJ1-3; weak D call: TRBD1 (6 bases). Trimming left V 1 base short and J 0 bases short, with 7 bases between. Germline-derived CDR1 and CDR2 are MNHEY and SMNVEV (reference sequence). This CDR3 is built from 15 residues. In nucleotides, the CDR3 is TGTGCCAGCAGTTTATTAGGGGGCTCTGGAAACACCATATATTTT. Its translation: CASSLLGGSGNTIYF.

The chain recombines TRBV19 with TRBJ2-7, with a weak D call TRBD1 (7 bases). The germline V gene has CDR1 LNHDA and CDR2 SQIVND (reference sequence). The ends were cut back, 5 bases at V and 0 bases at J, with 17 bases in the middle. CDR3 length equals 16 residues. CDR3 nucleotide sequence: TGTGCCAGTAGTTACGGACAGGTCGGGAGCTCCTACGAGCAGTACTTC. This encodes CASSYGQVGSSYEQYF.

This clonotype was seen a handful of times. The rearrangement links TRBV5-4 to TRBJ2-2, with TRBD2 matching over 10 bases. V lost 7 bases to trimming and J lost 0 bases; unmatched junction nucleotides: 12. Germline CDR1 and CDR2: SGHNT and YYREEE (reference sequence). The CDR3 contains 18 residues. The CDR3 is CASGWASGGTPNTGELFF. CDR3 bases: TGTGCCAGCGGATGGGCTAGCGGGGGAACTCCGAACACCGGGGAGCTGTTTTTT.

The genes are TRBV3-1 and TRBJ2-1; 9 nucleotides align to TRBD1. Losses at the gene ends were 1 base for V and 7 bases for J; bases not matched to a gene: 11. Germline CDR1 and CDR2: LGHDT and YNNKEL (reference sequence). The CDR3 contains 17 residues. DNA for the CDR3: TGTGCCAGCAGCCAAGTTGGGCCGGGACAGGGTCTTAATGAGCAGTTCTTC. It translates to CASSQVGPGQGLNEQFF.

This clonotype has a handful of counts. The chain joins TRBV29-1 to TRBJ2-3; TRBD1 matches at 8 bases. Germline CDR1 is SQVTM and CDR2 is ANQGSEA. The CDR3 extends over 16 amino acids. After removal of 1 base from V and 3 bases from J, the junction contained 9 bases not matched to a gene. The CDR3, as DNA: TGCAGCGTTGAAGCTCAGGACAGGGTAATGACAGATACGCAGTATTTT. This encodes CSVEAQDRVMTDTQYF.

This chain links TRBV6-5 with TRBJ2-1, with D uncertain. Germline assignment: CDR1 MNHEY and CDR2 SVGAGI. Trimming shortened V by 6 bases and J by 10 bases, and 22 bases separated the two germline ends. CDR3 length: 15 residues. In DNA, the CDR3 is TGTGCCAGCAGCATTACGGCCGGATCGTCGTGGGAGCAGTTCTTC. Translated: CASSITAGSSWEQFF.

The chain has TRBV19 and TRBJ1-1; D call uncertain. The CDR3 is made up of 12 amino acids. The V end was cut by 1 base, the J end by 8 bases, with 8 bases between. CDR1 is LNHDA, CDR2 SQIVND, per germline (reference sequence). The CDR3 DNA reads as TGTGCCAGTAGTATAGGAGCGGTAGAAGCTTTCTTT. Translated: CASSIGAVEAFF.

V is TRBV12-3 or TRBV12-4 and J is TRBJ1-1; D unresolved. The CDR3 is 13 residues long. The germline V and J ends were trimmed by 3 bases and 6 bases, with 11 bases remaining between them. CDR3 sequence (DNA): TGTGCCAGCAGTTTTGGTCGGCGCCCTGAAGCTTTCTTT. Protein sequence: CASSFGRRPEAFF.

In this sample, this clonotype turned up a few times. The V and J genes are TRBV7-6 and TRBJ2-3, with D possibly being TRBD2 (6 bases). Germline assignment: CDR1 SGHVS and CDR2 FNYEAQ. V gave up 1 base and J gave up 11 bases, with 10 bases separating them. This CDR3 is 12 amino acids long. The CDR3 nucleotides are TGTGCCAGCAGCTTAGATCGGGAGATGCAGTATTTT. Its protein is CASSLDREMQYF. Supplemented by reference TRBV7-6 and TRBJ2-3, the full variable domain reads GAGVSQSPRYKVTKRGQDVALRCDPISGHVSLYWYRQALGQGPEFLTYFNYEAQQDKSGLPNDRFSAERPEGSISTLTIQRTEQRDSAMYRCASSLDREMQYFGPGTRLTVL.

This clonotype has a single count. This clone may be a read error of a much larger clone one base away. The rearrangement joins TRBV12-3 or TRBV12-4 to TRBJ2-3, with 8 positions matching TRBD1. This CDR3 region has 21 residues. The CDR3 spells CVSSFAFPGQVRWHGTDTQYF. CDR3 DNA: TGTGTCAGCAGCTTCGCCTTTCCGGGACAGGTGAGATGGCACGGCACAGATACGCAGTATTTT.

This clonotype turned up a few times. The J gene is TRBJ2-1, the V gene TRBV7-9; perhaps D is TRBD1 or TRBD2 (7 bases each). V was clipped by 9 bases and J by 0 bases, with 12 bases between them. Germline V gene sequence: CDR1 SEHNR, CDR2 FQNEAQ (reference sequence). This CDR3 region has 14 residues. The CDR3 region has the DNA TGTGCCAGTCAGGGGGGGAGCTCCTACAATGAGCAGTTCTTC. Translated, it gives CASQGGSSYNEQFF.

This clonotype was detected only a few times. The J gene is TRBJ1-2, the V gene TRBV7-3; unclear D gene. CDR1 and CDR2 (germline): SGHTA, FQGTGA. The CDR3 loop spans 14 amino acids. The V and J ends lost 3 bases and 4 bases respectively, with 12 bases between them. CDR3 bases: TGTGCCAGCAGCTTGGACTACCTCCTCTATGGCTACACCTTC. It encodes CASSLDYLLYGYTF.

This clonotype was picked up many times. This sequence joins TRBV6-1 and TRBJ2-3; D perhaps matches TRBD2 (6 bases). The CDR3 length is 14 residues. Trimming removed 5 bases at V and 2 bases at J, with 11 bases between. Germline loops: CDR1 MNHNS, CDR2 SASEGT. The CDR3 reads CASSWGLNTDTQYF. The CDR3 DNA reads as TGTGCCAGCAGTTGGGGACTGAACACAGATACGCAGTATTTT.

This clonotype was detected a few times. The V and J genes are TRBV29-1 and TRBJ2-1; a possible D gene is TRBD1 (5 bases). CDR3 length: 12 residues. Trimming removed 6 bases at V and 3 bases at J, with 9 bases between. CDR1 and CDR2 (germline): SQVTM, ANQGSEA. The CDR3 here is CSVLRVYNEQFF. CDR3 nucleotide sequence: TGCAGCGTACTCAGGGTCTACAATGAGCAGTTCTTC.

The chain combines TRBV7-2 with TRBJ2-7, with no clear D. CDR3 length: 15 residues. CDR1 SGHTA and CDR2 FQGNSA come from the germline V gene. V was pared by 1 base and J by 4 bases, with 14 bases between. The CDR3 reads CASSLGASARYEQYV. CDR3 nucleotide sequence: TGTGCCAGCAGCTTAGGCGCGTCCGCCAGATACGAGCAGTACGTC.

The chain carries TRBV9 and TRBJ2-3, with 9 bases aligning to TRBD2. Germline trimming cut 0 bases from V and 6 bases from J; bases unmatched to any gene: 11. This CDR3 has 17 residues. Germline CDR1 is SGDLS and CDR2 is YYNGEE. CDR3 sequence (DNA): TGTGCCAGCAGCGTAGTCCCTAGCGGGGATTCTTGGGATACGCAGTATTTT. It specifies CASSVVPSGDSWDTQYF.